The 12 T cell receptor beta chains below all came from one sample that was sequenced in a study of T cell repertoires in cytomegalovirus infection. One entry per CDR3 protein results from TCRdb running MiXCR on the reads. The sample shows roughly 500,000 distinct CDR3 sequences, 16% of them seen only once. The sequenced sample was CD8+ T cells from PBMCs. These receptors all come from a human donor in good health (CMV status not recorded). Some clones in this sample may be carry-over from other donors' samples.

In this sample, this clonotype turned up many times. The J gene is TRBJ2-1, the V gene TRBV28; TRBD2 might be the D (5 bases). The CDR3 spans 15 residues. Germline V gene lookup returns CDR1 MDHEN and CDR2 SYDVKM. V was cut by 3 bases and J by 4 bases, with 13 bases left in between. The CDR3 DNA follows: TGTGCCAGCAGTTTGAAAGCGGTAAGATACAATGAGCAGTTCTTC. Translated: CASSLKAVRYNEQFF.

This chain links TRBV6-2 or TRBV6-3 with TRBJ1-2, with D possibly matching TRBD1 (6 bases). Germline CDR1 is MNHEY and CDR2 is SVGEGT. V lost 0 bases to trimming and J lost 4 bases, with 12 bases between them. The CDR3 covers 15 residues. The chain's CDR3 is CASSYSWTDFYGYTF. The DNA of the CDR3 is TGTGCCAGCAGTTACTCCTGGACAGACTTCTATGGCTACACCTTC.

This clonotype was seen only once. This rearrangement joins TRBV20-1 to TRBJ2-7, with D maybe TRBD1 (5 bases). The germline CDR1 and CDR2 sequences are DFQATT and SNEGSKA (reference sequence). The CDR3 sequence is 13 residues long. V was cut by 1 base and J by 6 bases, with 13 bases left in between. The CDR3 bases are TGCAGTGCTAGAGGATCTCAGGGTCGCGAGCAGTACTTC. Protein product: CSARGSQGREQYF.

At least ten counts were recorded for this clonotype. The chain uses TRBV4-1 and TRBJ2-3; 7 bases map to TRBD2. This CDR3 has 16 amino acids. Germline CDR1 is MGHRA and CDR2 is YSYEKL. With V trimmed by 4 bases and J by 2 bases, 9 bases remained unmatched. The CDR3 here is CASSPTAGDYTDTQYF. Here the CDR3 DNA reads TGCGCCAGCAGCCCTACGGCGGGGGATTACACAGATACGCAGTATTTT.

This clonotype appeared a few times. This chain links TRBV7-9 with TRBJ1-5; D is unresolved. The V gene lost 3 bases and the J gene lost 2 bases, with 11 bases spanning the gap. The germline CDR1 and CDR2 sequences are SEHNR and FQNEAQ (reference sequence). The CDR3 sequence is 15 residues long. CDR3 sequence: CASSFVDGGNQPQHF. In nucleotides, the CDR3 is TGTGCCAGCAGCTTTGTGGACGGCGGCAATCAGCCCCAGCATTTT.

This clonotype was seen ten or more times. The chain carries TRBV7-9 and TRBJ2-3, with 8 positions matching TRBD1. Germline CDR1 reads SEHNR; CDR2 reads FQNEAQ (reference sequence). J lost 6 bases, V lost 5 bases, and 4 bases had no gene match. CDR3 length: 13 residues. The CDR3 region is CASSPNRGDTQYF. CDR3 DNA: TGTGCCAGCAGCCCAAACAGGGGGGATACGCAGTATTTT.

Ten or more counts support this clonotype. The chain is built from TRBV7-9 and TRBJ2-6; the D gene could be TRBD1 or TRBD2 (6 bases each). V lost 3 bases and J 8 bases, leaving 14 bases between the germline ends. CDR3 length equals 15 residues. Germline V CDR1 and CDR2: SEHNR, FQNEAQ (reference sequence). The CDR3 is CASSLSGQGPNVLTF. The DNA for the CDR3 is TGTGCCAGCAGCTTGAGCGGGCAGGGGCCCAACGTCCTGACTTTC.

There are a few counts of this clonotype. The chain carries TRBV28 and TRBJ1-5, with TRBD1 as a possible D gene (6 bases). The V and J ends lost 7 bases and 3 bases respectively, with 13 bases between them. This CDR3 contains 14 residues. Germline V gene lookup returns CDR1 MDHEN and CDR2 SYDVKM. CDR3 region: CASNWDTFNQPQHF. The CDR3, as DNA: TGTGCCAGCAACTGGGACACCTTCAATCAGCCCCAGCATTTT.

This clonotype appeared many times. This rearrangement joins TRBV11-2 to TRBJ2-2; TRBD1 is a possible D gene (6 bases). CDR1 and CDR2 from the germline V gene are SGHAT and FQNNGV. Trimming left V 4 bases short and J 0 bases short, with 12 bases between. The CDR3 runs 16 residues. In DNA form, the CDR3 reads TGTGCCAGCAGCTCCAGCTGGACAGCGAACACCGGGGAGCTGTTTTTT. Residues: CASSSSWTANTGELFF.

This clonotype was detected many times. The chain links TRBV12-3 or TRBV12-4 to TRBJ1-5; tentative D call: TRBD1 (6 bases). Deletions cut 0 bases from V and 0 bases from J, with 12 bases between. The CDR3 has 17 amino acids. CDR3 coding DNA: TGTGCCAGCAGTTTAGCGCCGGACAGATATAGCAATCAGCCCCAGCATTTT. As protein: CASSLAPDRYSNQPQHF.

V usage is TRBV20-1 and J usage is TRBJ1-2; tentatively, D is TRBD1 (6 bases). V was cut by 0 bases and J by 2 bases, with 19 bases left in between. The germline CDR1 and CDR2 sequences are DFQATT and SNEGSKA (reference sequence). The CDR3 is 17 amino acids. CDR3 amino acids: CSARDSDSQRSNYGYTF. For the CDR3, the DNA is TGCAGTGCTAGAGATTCGGACAGCCAGAGGTCAAACTATGGCTACACCTTC.

The chain carries TRBV7-9 and TRBJ1-4; TRBD1 matches at 8 bases. V lost 5 bases, J lost 0 bases, and 8 bases stayed unmatched. Germline CDR1 and CDR2: SEHNR and FQNEAQ (reference sequence). The CDR3 sequence is 17 residues long. This chain's CDR3 is CASSPGQGLATNEKLFF. The DNA of the CDR3 is TGTGCCAGCAGCCCCGGACAGGGACTTGCAACTAATGAAAAACTGTTTTTT. Full variable domain (outside the CDR3, taken from reference TRBV7-9 and TRBJ1-4): DTGVSQNPRHKITKRGQNVTFRCDPISEHNRLYWYRQTLGQGPEFLTYFQNEAQLEKSRLLSDRFSAERPKGSFSTLEIQRTEQGDSAMYLCASSPGQGLATNEKLFFGSGTQLSVL.